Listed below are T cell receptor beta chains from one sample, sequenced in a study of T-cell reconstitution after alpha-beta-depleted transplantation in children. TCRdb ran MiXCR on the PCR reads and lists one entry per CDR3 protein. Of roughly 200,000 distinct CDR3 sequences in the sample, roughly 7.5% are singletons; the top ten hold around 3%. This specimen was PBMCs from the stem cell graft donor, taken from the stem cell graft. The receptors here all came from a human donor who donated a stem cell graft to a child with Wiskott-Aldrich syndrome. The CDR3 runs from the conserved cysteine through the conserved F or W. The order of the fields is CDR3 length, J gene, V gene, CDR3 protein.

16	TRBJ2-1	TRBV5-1	CASSLFRSGSYNEQFF
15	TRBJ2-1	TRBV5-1	CASSSGLAGVDEQFF
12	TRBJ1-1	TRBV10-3	CAISPARTEAFF
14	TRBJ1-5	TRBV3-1	CASSQGRGNQPQHF
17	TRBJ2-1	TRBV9	CASSVVSAAGGPNEQFF
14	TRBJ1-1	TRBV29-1	CSVDPKTGRGDAFF
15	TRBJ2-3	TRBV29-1	CSVDGREHFRDTQYF
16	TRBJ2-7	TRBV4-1	CASSQVSSGSSYEQYF
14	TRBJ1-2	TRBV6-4	CASSPDRESYGYTF
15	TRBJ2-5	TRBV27	CASSLSLGTLQAQYF
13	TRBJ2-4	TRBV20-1	CSARKLAKNIQYF
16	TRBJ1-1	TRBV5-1	CASSPERGFSDTEAFF
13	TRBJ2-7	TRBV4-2	CASRRDYGGEQYF
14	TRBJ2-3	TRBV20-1	CSAPTSGGTDTQYF
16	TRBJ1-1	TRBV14	CASTPGGGDPDTEAFF
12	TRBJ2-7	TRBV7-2	CASSGDIHEQYF
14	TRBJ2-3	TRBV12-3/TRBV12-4	CASRPSGWGDTQYF
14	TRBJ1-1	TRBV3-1	CASSQDGRGAEAFF
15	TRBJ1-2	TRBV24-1	CATSEGTRPFYGYTF
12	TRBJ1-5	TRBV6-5	CASKGAGQPQHF